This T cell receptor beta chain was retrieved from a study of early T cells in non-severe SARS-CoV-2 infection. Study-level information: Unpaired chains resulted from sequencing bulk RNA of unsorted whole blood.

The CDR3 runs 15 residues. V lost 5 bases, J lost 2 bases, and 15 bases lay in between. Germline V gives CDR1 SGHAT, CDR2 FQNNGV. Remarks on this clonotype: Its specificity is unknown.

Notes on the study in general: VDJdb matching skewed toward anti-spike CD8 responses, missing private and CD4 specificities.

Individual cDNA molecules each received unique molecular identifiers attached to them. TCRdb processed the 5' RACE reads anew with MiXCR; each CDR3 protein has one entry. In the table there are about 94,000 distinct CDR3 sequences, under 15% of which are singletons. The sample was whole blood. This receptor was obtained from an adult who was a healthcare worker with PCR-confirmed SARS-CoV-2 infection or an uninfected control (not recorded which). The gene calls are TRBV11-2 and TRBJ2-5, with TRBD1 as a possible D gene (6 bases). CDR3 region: CASSPGTKEQETQYF. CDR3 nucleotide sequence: TGTGCCAGCAGCCCGGGGACAAAAGAACAAGAGACCCAGTACTTC.